Listed below are T cell receptor beta chains from one sample, sequenced in a study of shared clonotypes between healthy human individuals. Using immunoSEQ multiplex PCR, the repertoire was profiled, and TCRdb retains in-frame clones only, with some absent. The repertoire has more than 2 million clones, roughly 95% of them found once; the top ten carry 0.9% to 1.4%. Sequenced material: naive CD8+ T cells sorted from blood. The receptor set was obtained from a man between 18 and 29 years old in good health. The CDR3 runs from the conserved cysteine through the conserved F or W. The order of the fields is CDR3 length, V gene, CDR3 protein.

16	TRBV7-9	CASSSPGQGPGAEAFF
14	TRBV2	CASIRTGNYNEQFF
13	TRBV13	CASSLGLSNEQFF
15	TRBV7-9	CASSSYSGGDHEQYF
13	TRBV7-9	CASSPSRRSEAFF
18	TRBV7-3	CASSLWGLAGAPTDTQYF
16	TRBV9	CASSVEVLAGQETQYF
15	TRBV5-7	CASSLSPLYNSPLHF
11	TRBV28	CASSFTAEQYF
13	TRBV6-5	CASSFGQGAFQYF
13	TRBV19	CASSIVVTGELFF
17	TRBV28	CASSFLMLQTGWNGYTF
12	TRBV7-8	CASSGGTGHLHF
15	TRBV6-1	CASSETRDTGYGYTF
15	TRBV29-1	CSVVRQAIFTDTQYF
16	TRBV13	CASSARDSAGIETQYF
15	TRBV4-1	CASSHGLAGGYEQYF
13	TRBV7-2	CASSKWSTDTQYF
16	TRBV5-6	CASSLSGTGRTDTQYF
16	TRBV30	CAWSEAAGGYGDTQYF
16	TRBV7-9	CASSLYEGQRRDTQYF
14	TRBV6-5	CASSYYRADSPLHF
12	TRBV9	CASSVDGYEQYF
12	TRBV10-3	CAISEGGNEQFF
13	TRBV6-1	CASIGQGPGELFF
13	TRBV6-5	CASSYSGGTEAFF
13	TRBV5-1	CASSPRGGETQYF
15	TRBV5-4	CASSSRTGDAIEAFF
13	TRBV11-2	CASSLGAGRAPFF
15	TRBV5-1	CASSLTPGQNYGYTF
13	TRBV7-9	CASSLPTLEENTF
14	TRBV7-9	CASSFSLAYNEQFF
15	TRBV5-1	CASNPGTGGTEEQFF
11	TRBV10-2	CASSEGAGQYF
14	TRBV2	CASRDGRPNTEAFF
13	TRBV5-4	CASSFDGSYEQYF
14	TRBV19	CASSIDLEGDGYTF
16	TRBV19	CASSTAQGTKDTEAFF
15	TRBV19	CASRLTGASAETQYF
18	TRBV4-1	CASSQEGLGGASTGELFF
18	TRBV2	CASRILSGGLGENTEAFF
17	TRBV9	CASSGPGTGGYTGELFF
13	TRBV30	CAQTRGAGTEAFF
15	TRBV30	CAWRKAFGDFYEQYF
14	TRBV27	CASSLAGEYNEQFF
15	TRBV30	CAWSVGTTDTDTQYF
14	TRBV7-9	CASSLVFGDSPLHF
14	TRBV29-1	CSVEDRLSNYGYTF
12	TRBV7-9	CASSSYPSVLFF
15	TRBV5-4	CASSLGRDRAYEQYF
14	TRBV9	CASSVLTGAGELFF
15	TRBV30	CAWSEGADPSNEQFF
19	TRBV7-9	CASSYPLTSGGSNYNEQFF
15	TRBV4-3	CASSQALADYNEQFF